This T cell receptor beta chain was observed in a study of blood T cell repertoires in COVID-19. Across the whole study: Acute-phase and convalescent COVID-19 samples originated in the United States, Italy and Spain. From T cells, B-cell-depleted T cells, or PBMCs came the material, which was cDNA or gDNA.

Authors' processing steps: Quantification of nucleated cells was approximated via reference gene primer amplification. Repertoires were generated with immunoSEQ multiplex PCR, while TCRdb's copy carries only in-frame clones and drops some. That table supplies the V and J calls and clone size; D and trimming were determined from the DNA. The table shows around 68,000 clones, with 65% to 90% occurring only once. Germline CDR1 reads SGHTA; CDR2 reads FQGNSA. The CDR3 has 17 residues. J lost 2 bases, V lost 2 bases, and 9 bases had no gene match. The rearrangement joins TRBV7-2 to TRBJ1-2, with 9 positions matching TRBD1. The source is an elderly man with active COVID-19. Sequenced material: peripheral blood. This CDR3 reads CASSLTRPGTGNYGYTF. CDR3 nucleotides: TGTGCCAGCAGCTTAACGAGACCCGGGACAGGGAACTATGGCTACACCTTC.